Listed below are T cell receptor beta chains from one sample, sequenced in a study of T-cell memory formation after mild COVID-19. MiXCR, applied by TCRdb to the 5' RACE reads, yields one record per CDR3 protein. Of 250,000 to 350,000 distinct CDR3 sequences in the sample, roughly an eighth were seen once. Sequencing was performed on PBMCs or a T cell subset sorted from them (not recorded which). These TCRs come from a man between 18 and 35 years old who had mild COVID-19 (a few samples of this study predate the infection). Cell type and time point are not known. The CDR3 runs from the conserved cysteine through the conserved F or W. The D gene is left open where the match is weak. For some rows the clone size is stated as once, few or many, or as a class when expanded; others skip it.

cdr3_nt: TGCGCCAGCAGCCCATACCAAGGAGCCGGGGCCGATACGCAGTATTTT
cdr3_aa: CASSPYQGAGADTQYF
clone_size: few
d_call: -
v_call: TRBV4-1
j_call: TRBJ2-3

cdr3_nt: TGTGCCAGCAGTGATAGGGAGCAGTACTTC
cdr3_aa: CASSDREQYF
clone_size: -
d_call: -
v_call: TRBV25-1
j_call: TRBJ2-7

cdr3_nt: TGTGCCAGTAGCCGAAGACAGGGGGCGCCCGGGGACACTGAAGCTTTCTTT
cdr3_aa: CASSRRQGAPGDTEAFF
clone_size: few
d_call: TRBD1
v_call: TRBV19
j_call: TRBJ1-1

cdr3_nt: TGTGCCAGCTCACCACCGCGCGGGGGGGCTAACAATGAGCAGTTCTTC
cdr3_aa: CASSPPRGGANNEQFF
clone_size: -
d_call: TRBD2
v_call: TRBV18
j_call: TRBJ2-1

cdr3_nt: TGCGCCAGCAGCTGGGGACCGATCACCGGGGAGCTGTTTTTT
cdr3_aa: CASSWGPITGELFF
clone_size: few
d_call: -
v_call: TRBV5-1
j_call: TRBJ2-2

cdr3_nt: TGTGCCAGCAGTGCCCCTCCAGGGGACACTGAAGCTTTCTTT
cdr3_aa: CASSAPPGDTEAFF
clone_size: -
d_call: -
v_call: TRBV28
j_call: TRBJ1-1

cdr3_nt: TGCAGTGCTAGTCCCCCACCCCATGCCCTACCTAACTATGGCTACACCTTC
cdr3_aa: CSASPPPHALPNYGYTF
clone_size: once
d_call: -
v_call: TRBV20-1
j_call: TRBJ1-2

cdr3_nt: TGTGCCAGCTCACCTGGGGAAACCTACGAGCAGTACTTC
cdr3_aa: CASSPGETYEQYF
clone_size: few
d_call: -
v_call: TRBV18
j_call: TRBJ2-7

cdr3_nt: TGCAGTGCTAGAGTCCGACAGGGAGGATATGGCTACACCTTC
cdr3_aa: CSARVRQGGYGYTF
clone_size: few
d_call: TRBD1
v_call: TRBV20-1
j_call: TRBJ1-2

cdr3_nt: TGTGCCAGCAGTCCAGCGTCCGGGACAGACACAGATACGCAGTATTTT
cdr3_aa: CASSPASGTDTDTQYF
clone_size: -
d_call: TRBD1
v_call: TRBV7-9
j_call: TRBJ2-3